This T cell receptor (beta chain) is from a study of CD4+ T cells in melanoma. Germline loops: CDR1 SGHRS, CDR2 YFSETQ. This CDR3 spans 15 amino acids. The ends were cut back, 0 bases at V and 4 bases at J, with 14 bases in the middle. Here immunoSEQ multiplex PCR was the method, and the copy in TCRdb shows in-frame clones only, minus some. The sample lists around 130,000 clones, approximately 91% occurring once. In the case of this clone: The target antigen is unknown.

Study conclusions and caveats: CD8+ T cell, macrophage and B cell function reportedly correlated with neoantigen-specific CD4+ T cells. In melanoma, neoantigen-specific CD4+ T cells reportedly differed in differentiation state.

This chain links TRBV5-1 with TRBJ2-7; perhaps TRBD2 as D (6 bases). This clonotype was obtained from a human donor with melanoma. Here the CDR3 DNA reads TGCGCCAGCAGCTTGGGGCCCTCTAGCGAATACGAGCAGTACTTC. The encoded protein is CASSLGPSSEYEQYF.